The clone carrying this TCR beta chain was counted a few times. The source of the sample is a study of T-cell reconstitution after alpha-beta-depleted transplantation in children. The CDR3 extends over 15 amino acids. The germline V gene encodes CDR1 SGHVS and CDR2 FNYEAQ. V lost 3 bases and J lost 0, with 11 bases in between. Unique molecular identifiers were used to barcode this TCRbeta library. MiXCR, run by TCRdb on the PCR reads, gives a single entry per CDR3 protein. Among roughly 500,000 distinct CDR3 sequences listed, 32% were seen once. This receptor was taken from a human donor who donated a stem cell graft to a child with aplastic anemia. Sequenced here: PBMCs from the stem cell graft donor, sampled from the stem cell graft. This chain joins TRBV7-6 and TRBJ1-2; no clear D. CDR3 residues: CASSLGIPPNYGYTF. DNA of the CDR3: TGTGCCAGCAGCTTGGGAATTCCCCCTAACTATGGCTACACCTTC. The full variable domain, rest sourced from reference TRBV7-6 and TRBJ1-2, is GAGVSQSPRYKVTKRGQDVALRCDPISGHVSLYWYRQALGQGPEFLTYFNYEAQQDKSGLPNDRFSAERPEGSISTLTIQRTEQRDSAMYRCASSLGIPPNYGYTFGSGTRLTVV.